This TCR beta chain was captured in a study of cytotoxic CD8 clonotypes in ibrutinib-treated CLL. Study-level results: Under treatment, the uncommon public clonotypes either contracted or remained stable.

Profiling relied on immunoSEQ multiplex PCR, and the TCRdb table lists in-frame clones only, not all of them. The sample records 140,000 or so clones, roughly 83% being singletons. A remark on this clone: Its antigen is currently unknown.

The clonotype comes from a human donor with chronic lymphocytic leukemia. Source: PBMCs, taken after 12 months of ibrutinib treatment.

CDR3 bases: TGTGCCAGCTCACCAATTATAGCGGGAGGGCCTTTCGATGAGCAGTTCTTC. Translating it yields CASSPIIAGGPFDEQFF. This chain links TRBV18 with TRBJ2-1, with 11 bases matching TRBD2. The CDR3 runs to 17 residues. Trimming cost V 2 bases and J 8 bases; bases outside gene matches: 11. Germline CDR1 is KGHSH and CDR2 is LQKENI.